This entry lists 15 T cell receptor beta chains sequenced from one sample in a study of T-cell reconstitution after alpha-beta-depleted transplantation in children. It was with unique molecular identifiers that the TCRbeta library was prepared. Each CDR3 protein gets one entry after TCRdb re-called the PCR reads with MiXCR. The data show hundreds of thousands of distinct CDR3 sequences, approximately 16% seen once. The sequenced sample was PBMCs from the stem cell graft donor, obtained from the stem cell graft. The receptors come from a human donor who donated a stem cell graft to a child with acute myeloid leukemia.

Many counts were recorded for this clonotype. The chain carries TRBV20-1 and TRBJ1-1, with TRBD1 matching 7 bases. The V gene end was trimmed by 3 bases and the J gene end by 2 bases; junction bases not matched to a gene: 6. There are 14 residues in the CDR3. Germline CDR1 DFQATT, CDR2 SNEGSKA (reference sequence). The CDR3 nucleotides are TGCAGTGCTAGTAGGGACAGTTACAACACTGAAGCTTTCTTT. Encoded protein: CSASRDSYNTEAFF.

This clonotype was observed at least ten times. The V call is TRBV5-1, the J call TRBJ2-1, with a tentative D call TRBD1 (6 bases). The CDR3 has 13 amino acids. Germline V gene sequence: CDR1 SGHRS, CDR2 YFSETQ. Trimming cost V 4 bases and J 7 bases, with 12 bases left between them. The CDR3 loop is CASSILQGNEQFF. CDR3 in DNA: TGCGCCAGCAGCATTCTACAGGGTAATGAGCAGTTCTTC. Complete variable domain (other parts from reference TRBV5-1 and TRBJ2-1): KAGVTQTPRYLIKTRGQQVTLSCSPISGHRSVSWYQQTPGQGLQFLFEYFSETQRNKGNFPGRFSGRQFSNSRSEMNVSTLELGDSALYLCASSILQGNEQFFGPGTRLTVL.

At least ten counts were recorded for this clonotype. The chain combines TRBV20-1 with TRBJ2-7; D unclear. The germline V gene encodes CDR1 DFQATT and CDR2 SNEGSKA (reference sequence). The CDR3 runs to 12 residues. The germline V and J ends were trimmed by 0 bases and 5 bases, with 8 bases remaining between them. The DNA for the CDR3 is TGCAGTGCTAGAGATGTCCGGCACGAGCAGTACTTC. Translation: CSARDVRHEQYF.

The sample holds many counts of this clonotype. The chain couples TRBV20-1 to TRBJ1-5, with D possibly TRBD1 on 6 matching bases. V lost 4 bases and J 4 bases, leaving 14 bases between the germline ends. From germline, CDR1 is DFQATT and CDR2 SNEGSKA (reference sequence). The CDR3 runs 14 residues. The CDR3 spells CSAKWGAGNQPQHF. CDR3 DNA: TGCAGTGCTAAGTGGGGGGCAGGTAATCAGCCCCAGCATTTT.

As for this clonotype: This may be a read error, as it is one base from a much larger clone. This chain connects TRBV7-2 to TRBJ2-3; 7 bases are a match to TRBD1. CDR1 is SGHTA and CDR2 is FQGNSA in the germline V gene. V was pared by 3 bases and J by 3 bases, with 6 bases of the junction left unmatched. The CDR3 contains 15 residues. The CDR3 region is CASSFPGTATDTQYF. CDR3 DNA sequence: TGTGCCAGCAGCTTTCCCGGGACAGCGACAGATACGCAGTATTTT.

This clonotype was counted many times. The gene calls are TRBV29-1 and TRBJ1-2; D unresolved. The germline V gene encodes CDR1 SQVTM and CDR2 ANQGSEA. V dropped 6 bases and J dropped 8 bases, with 19 bases sitting between them. The length of the CDR3 is 13 residues. The CDR3 region is CSVAGTLGPGYTF. The CDR3 DNA is TGCAGCGTCGCGGGCACGCTAGGACCCGGCTACACCTTC. Filled out from reference TRBV29-1 and TRBJ1-2, the complete variable domain reads SAVISQKPSRDICQRGTSLTIQCQVDSQVTMMFWYRQQPGQSLTLIATANQGSEATYESGFVIDKFPISRPNLTFSTLTVSNMSPEDSSIYLCSVAGTLGPGYTFGSGTRLTVV.

The chain combines TRBV11-2 with TRBJ2-2; D may be TRBD1 (6 bases). The CDR3 totals 16 residues. The V and J ends lost 1 base and 0 bases respectively, with 9 bases between them. In germline, CDR1 is SGHAT, CDR2 FQNNGV. CDR3 in DNA: TGTGCCAGCAGCTTAGGGGACATCGCGAACACCGGGGAGCTGTTTTTT. This encodes CASSLGDIANTGELFF.

V gene TRBV7-3 combines with J gene TRBJ2-6; maybe TRBD1 (6 bases). Deletions cut 2 bases from V and 0 bases from J, with 20 bases between. The CDR3 extends over 20 amino acids. Germline CDR1 reads SGHTA; CDR2 reads FQGTGA. In DNA form, the CDR3 reads TGTGCCAGCAGCTTACCGAAAGGACAGACGATAAGCTCTGGGGCCAACGTCCTGACTTTC. As protein: CASSLPKGQTISSGANVLTF.

J is TRBJ2-4 and V is TRBV24-1; 9 nucleotides agree with TRBD1. The CDR3 consists of 14 residues. From germline, CDR1 is KGHDR and CDR2 SFDVKD. V lost 4 bases to trimming and J lost 6 bases; unmatched junction nucleotides: 3. CDR3 nucleotides: TGTGCCACCAGTGAGCCGGGACAGGGAAACATTCAGTACTTC. Translation: CATSEPGQGNIQYF.

The chain is built from TRBV2 and TRBJ2-1; D tentatively reads TRBD1 or TRBD2 (5 bases each). CDR3 length: 11 residues. CDR1 is SNHLY, CDR2 FYNNEI, per germline. Trimming cost V 6 bases and J 11 bases, with 11 bases left between them. The CDR3 bases are TGTGCCAGCAGCCAAGGGGACCAGCAGTTCTTC. This gives the protein CASSQGDQQFF. Full variable domain (remainder filled in from reference TRBV2 and TRBJ2-1): EPEVTQTPSHQVTQMGQEVILRCVPISNHLYFYWYRQILGQKVEFLVSFYNNEISEKSEIFDDQFSVERPDGSNFTLKIRSTKLEDSAMYFCASSQGDQQFFGPGTRLTVL.

This clonotype was seen repeatedly, ten times or more. CDR3 in amino acids: CASSLAVQGRYNEQFF. CDR3 nucleotides: TGCGCCAGCAGCTTAGCCGTTCAGGGACGGTACAATGAGCAGTTCTTC. V is TRBV5-1 and J is TRBJ2-1; either TRBD1 or TRBD2 may supply D (5 bases each). Germline assignment: CDR1 SGHRS and CDR2 YFSETQ. V was cut by 2 bases and J by 4 bases, with 16 bases left in between. The CDR3 runs to 16 residues.

This clonotype was seen a handful of times. This chain connects TRBV5-6 to TRBJ2-7; D is ambiguous. Per germline, CDR1 SGHDT and CDR2 YYEEEE. The CDR3 contains 13 residues. The ends were cut back, 4 bases at V and 3 bases at J, with 11 bases in the middle. The CDR3 bases are TGTGCCAGCAGCGGGCTATTCGACTACGAGCAGTACTTC. Protein product: CASSGLFDYEQYF.

This clonotype was counted ten times or more. J is TRBJ1-1 and V is TRBV29-1, with TRBD1 identical over 7 bases. The CDR3 loop spans 15 amino acids. V shed 3 bases, J shed 4 bases, and the junction held 11 bases outside the gene matches. Per the germline V gene, CDR1 is SQVTM and CDR2 is ANQGSEA. The CDR3 region is CSVDGTEGRSTEAFF. CDR3 coding DNA: TGCAGCGTTGATGGGACAGAGGGAAGGAGCACTGAAGCTTTCTTT.

The V gene is TRBV7-8, the J gene TRBJ2-7; D perhaps matches TRBD1 (5 bases). CDR1 SGHVS and CDR2 FQNEAQ come from the germline V gene. The CDR3 loop spans 13 amino acids. Trimming removed 2 bases at V and 6 bases at J, with 11 bases between. DNA for the CDR3: TGTGCCAGCAGCTTAAGGCAGGGAAGCGAGCAGTACGTC. Protein product: CASSLRQGSEQYV.

To note about this clonotype: A much larger clone lies one base from this, so it may be a read error. The chain has TRBV7-2 and TRBJ2-1, with 7 bases fitting TRBD1. The junction had 12 bases not matched to a gene; V was cut back by 5 bases and J by 8 bases. This CDR3 spans 15 amino acids. Germline lookup yields CDR1 SGHTA and CDR2 FQGNSA. The CDR3 loop is CASSLTGTVGDEQFF. As DNA, the CDR3 is TGTGCCAGCAGCCTGACCGGGACAGTGGGCGATGAGCAGTTCTTC.